Shown below are 8 T cell receptor beta chains from a single sample sequenced in a study of T-cell reconstitution after alpha-beta-depleted transplantation in children. Preparation of the TCRbeta library used unique molecular identifiers. TCRdb used MiXCR to reprocess the PCR reads, holding one entry per CDR3 protein. The data contain about 600,000 distinct CDR3 sequences, about 21% of them singletons. Here the sequenced sample was PBMCs, mostly from graft donor cells, taken 360 days after TCRalphabeta/CD19-depleted stem cell transplant. The receptors were gathered from a boy under two years old who had a stem cell transplant for acute myeloid leukemia, so the T cells may come from the graft donor.

The chain is built from TRBV3-1 and TRBJ2-5, with D perhaps TRBD2 (6 bases). CDR1 and CDR2 (germline): LGHDT, YNNKEL (reference sequence). V was pared by 2 bases and J by 5 bases, with 21 bases between. This CDR3 comprises 17 residues. The CDR3 DNA sequence: TGTGCCAGCAGCCAATGGGGCAGGGAGGCGGCATACGAGACCCAGTACTTC. Translating it yields CASSQWGREAAYETQYF.

J is TRBJ2-1 and V is TRBV5-1, with 10 bases aligning to TRBD2. The J segment lost 9 bases and the V segment lost 3 bases, leaving 12 bases of the junction unmatched. This CDR3 has 16 residues. CDR1 SGHRS and CDR2 YFSETQ come from the germline V gene. CDR3 nucleotides: TGCGCCAGCAGCTGGGAAAGCGGGGGGGCCCGGGGTGAGCAGTTCTTC. Amino acids: CASSWESGGARGEQFF.

V and J are TRBV12-3 or TRBV12-4 and TRBJ2-7; TRBD2 matches at 11 bases. J was trimmed by 0 bases and V by 3 bases; bases with no gene match: 1. The CDR3 is 15 residues long. This CDR3 reads CASSFSGGVSYEQYF. CDR3 sequence (DNA): TGTGCCAGCAGTTTTAGCGGGGGGGTCTCCTACGAGCAGTACTTC.

This clonotype was counted between two and nine times. The chain links TRBV5-5 to TRBJ2-1; perhaps D is TRBD1 or TRBD2 (8 bases each). This CDR3 is 15 amino acids long. Germline V gives CDR1 SGHKS, CDR2 YYEKEE (reference sequence). V lost 4 bases, J lost 3 bases, and 14 bases lay in between. The CDR3 reads CASSREGQVYNEQFF. The CDR3 DNA reads TGTGCCAGCAGCCGGGAGGGACAGGTCTACAATGAGCAGTTCTTC.

This clonotype was detected a few times. The chain joins TRBV7-6 to TRBJ2-2; D unresolved. Trimming pared 5 bases from V and 0 bases from J, leaving 7 bases between. The CDR3 spans 14 residues. Germline assignment: CDR1 SGHVS and CDR2 FNYEAQ. This CDR3 reads CASSQNTNTGELFF. The CDR3 DNA reads TGTGCCAGCAGCCAGAATACGAACACCGGGGAGCTGTTTTTT.

This rearrangement joins TRBV12-3 or TRBV12-4 to TRBJ1-1; 10 positions match TRBD1. This CDR3 region has 16 residues. Germline trimming cut 6 bases from V and 1 base from J; bases unmatched to any gene: 8. The CDR3: CASRMDRGMANTEAFF. CDR3 in DNA: TGTGCCAGCAGGATGGACAGGGGGATGGCGAACACTGAAGCTTTCTTT.

Only a few counts were recorded for this clonotype. CDR3 residues: CASSEYTPTGPYGYTF. The CDR3 DNA follows: TGTGCCAGCAGTGAATATACCCCTACAGGGCCCTATGGCTACACCTTC. This chain connects TRBV25-1 to TRBJ1-2, with TRBD1 as a possible D gene (6 bases). There are 16 residues in the CDR3. V lost 0 bases, J lost 4 bases, and 15 bases lay in between. In germline, CDR1 is MGHDK, CDR2 SYGVNS.

A few counts support this clonotype. The chain carries TRBV5-1 and TRBJ2-1, with D unresolved. Germline-derived CDR1 and CDR2 are SGHRS and YFSETQ. Trimming left V 3 bases short and J 4 bases short, with 14 bases between. The CDR3 totals 15 residues. In DNA form, the CDR3 reads TGCGCCAGCAGCTCCACCCAGTTTCGATACAATGAGCAGTTCTTC. Translating gives CASSSTQFRYNEQFF.